This record concerns one T cell receptor (beta chain) sequence. No antigen is known for it. Base-call qualities are not available, and no considerably larger clone is one nucleotide away. The cohort comprised fewer than 750 healthy bone marrow donors. At the time of sampling, every cohort member was nominally healthy, though immune exposures that went unrecorded were likely present. The donor tested CMV seropositive and was one of the 289 seropositive cohort members. Each donor provided a peripheral blood sample, and peripheral blood mononuclear cells were used for TCR beta sequencing. The Qiagen DNeasy Blood Extraction Kit was used to extract genomic DNA from the blood cell samples. Libraries were prepared through the immunoSEQ multiplex PCR assay. The multiplex PCR relied on a mix of 60 forward primers for TCR Vbeta segments and 13 reverse primers for TCR Jbeta segments. A multiplex PCR assay on genomic DNA amplified the CDR3 region of rearranged TCR beta genes. The amplified TCR beta libraries were sequenced on the Illumina HiSeq System as 87-base-pair reads. Per the source publication's procedure: In a later analysis, approximately 74 million unique TCR beta chains were counted across the roughly 610 repertoires, and roughly 10 million of these chains were shared by at least two donors. A nearest-neighbor algorithm error-corrected the raw reads and collapsed the reads into unique sequences, merging closely related sequences to remove PCR and sequencing errors. Alignment of CDR3 sequences to IMGT reference sequences was used to assign V, D and J gene segments. For a sequence to be retained, a match of at least six nucleotides to both a V gene segment and a J gene segment was required. A rearrangement was called productive if the CDR3 had no stop codons and remained in frame with V and J, and every other rearrangement was called non-productive. Following IMGT convention, CDR3 was defined as the stretch from the second conserved V-encoded cysteine up to the conserved J-encoded phenylalanine. The earlier analysis of 500 to 600 of the donors excluded sequences that lacked an unambiguous match to a single V gene segment. An earlier analysis of 587 of the donors called V segments functional above 56.7% productive rearrangements and segregating when the between-donor standard deviation exceeded 5%. A statistical classification framework was built to diagnose cytomegalovirus status from the catalog of TCR beta chain sequences. A later analysis assigned V and J genes by comparing TCR nucleotide sequences with IMGT/GENE-DB human TR gene sequences. The TCRdist pipeline was used in a later analysis to assign CDR3 sequences and most-parsimonious VDJ recombination scenarios. In a later analysis, each TCR beta chain was defined by its CDR3 amino acid sequence together with its V-gene family, and reads without a unique V-gene family were excluded. As a way to deal with suspected cross-contamination and a sequencing artifact, a later analysis dropped 450 to 600 nucleotide sequences that were highly shared and had low generation probability. A later analysis calculated a clonal expansion index for each public chain from normalized within-repertoire ranks of inferred template counts. In a later analysis, generation probabilities were computed using a VDJ recombination model fitted to out-of-frame rearrangements, and the results were checked against IGoR. In a later analysis, hypergeometric tests were used to score TCR-TCR, TCR-HLA and TCR-CMV co-occurrence, with a repertoire-size bias correction applied to TCR pairs. False discovery rates were estimated in a later analysis by permuting HLA or CMV assignments 20 times. In a later analysis, co-occurring TCRs were grouped with DBSCAN, and TCRdist sequence similarity was added when clustering was performed within HLA-allele-positive subsets. Repertoires with fewer than 30,000 or more than 120,000 public chains, plus five repertoires with anomalous nucleotide sharing, were excluded from co-occurrence clustering. TCRdb holds this immuneACCESS table with in-frame rearrangements only. Some clones are missing; in checked studies, unresolved V genes explain under half, and the rest has no known cause. V and J calls and clone size come straight from that table; D and trimming were deduced from the DNA. The sample yields about 100,000 clones; roughly 75% were counted once. The ten largest clones represent approximately 4.8% of the sample.

CDR1 LNHNV and CDR2 YYDKDF were looked up in the germline V gene (reference sequence). From V the trimming removes 5 bases and from J it removes 1 base, while the gene matches leave 8 bases of the junction unaccounted for. The CDR3, cysteine through phenylalanine, is 15 amino acids long. The CDR3 DNA has 45 bases and is translated from base 1. The data were obtained in a study of cytomegalovirus exposure and HLA in healthy donors (dated by TCRdb to 2017 to 2019). Describing the broader study: An earlier analysis of roughly 570 of the donors reported under 300 Gb of sequence data and 117 million unique TCR beta sequences obtained from roughly 170 million T cells. An earlier analysis of several hundred of the donors applied high-throughput TCR beta sequencing to assess whether each TCR beta V gene segment acted as functional or pseudogenic. In a later analysis, previously published TCR beta repertoires from about 670 donors were re-analyzed and high-resolution HLA genotyping was added so that TCR occurrence patterns could be studied. Rather than using new phenotypic data, the later analysis identified candidate immune exposures from TCR beta sequences and from how often those sequences occurred across donors. Donor age, sex, ethnicity and CMV serostatus were compiled alongside the repertoire data. Of the roughly 390 genotyped donors, 75% to 85% were placed in the genetic ancestry cluster associated with self-reported Caucasian donors. The study aimed to test whether cataloging public T cell receptors could reveal signatures of past pathogen exposure. An early release covering 550 to 650 HLA-typed donors comprised 300 to 350 gigabases of sequencing data and tens of millions of unique TCR sequences. All discovery cohort repertoires had been generated on a single sequencing platform. HLA typing included class I and class II loci at four-digit resolution. In a later genetic analysis, genome-wide SNP genotypes for about 60% of the 666 donors were used, and that subset was treated as a discovery cohort. The study profiled the T cell repertoires of 500 to 800 subjects by immunosequencing and related them to cytomegalovirus serostatus. The number of typed donors differed by locus: roughly 629-630 for A, B, C, DRB1 and DQB1; 522 for DQA1; about 600 for DPA1; and 400 to 480 for DPB1. Among about 360 genotyped donors of the cohort, an average of approximately 240,000 unique TCR beta nucleotide sequences were sequenced per donor, around a sixth of them non-productive. Along with the 666-subject first cohort, a separate validation cohort of over a hundred different subjects was used. Roughly 5 DR-DQ haplotypes were treated as single units for association and clustering because of strong linkage in the cohort. To predict cytomegalovirus infection status, the study brought together high-throughput TCR immunosequencing, statistical association of individual TCRs with disease status, and machine learning.

Overall results and qualifications from the work: Assigning TCR associations to individual alleles was difficult when HLA alleles, especially DR and DQ, strongly co-occurred. According to the authors, the approach could potentially be generalized to other disease states and immunological phenotypes. Linkage disequilibrium might explain the correlated functional status among segregating V segments, but an unknown experimental factor could not be ruled out. CMV serostatus was the only immune exposure information available for the cohort. In vitro tests confirmed that a few of the cytomegalovirus-associated TCR beta chains recognize cytomegalovirus antigens. Because HLA typing was unavailable for some donors at each locus, only the typed subset was used in association tests. A total of roughly 160 TCR beta chains were listed by the study as associated with cytomegalovirus. Some IMGT-functional V segments, including TRBV6-2 and TRBV6-3, could not be told apart with the 87-base-pair reads, so those segments were excluded. A further reported finding was that TCR beta sequences accurately predicted the HLA-A and HLA-B alleles for most subjects in the first cohort. A later analysis found that most CMV-associated TCR beta chains appeared HLA-restricted, with HLA associations seemingly driven largely by CMV exposure. The presence/absence analyses assumed that sequencing depth was roughly uniform across donors, and that assumption may not be true. In a later analysis, the rate of TCR association differed among HLA loci, with DRB1 alleles having the most associated TCRs and HLA-C alleles having the fewest. In this cohort, only TCR beta chains were sequenced, and detectable features were limited by the absence of alpha or paired-chain data. Specific HLA alleles were associated with over 15,000 TCR beta sequences at a false discovery rate of 0.05 in a later analysis. While some public TCRs were present in many individuals, most TCR sequences turned up only very rarely across donors. Because counts were too low, 15 to 20 rarely observed V segments, including chromosome 9 orphons, were excluded from the earlier analysis of 587 of the donors. In an earlier analysis of 587 of the donors, most TCR beta V segments appeared in productive rearrangements about 90% or about 30% of the time, broadly matching IMGT annotations. A cluster of highly shared sequence variants was judged likely to be a technical artifact of the sequencing pipeline. A later genetic analysis reported fewer N-insertions in productive TCRs among donors in an Asian-associated ancestry cluster than the approximately 700-donor mean. The classifier was reported to diagnose cytomegalovirus status with high specificity and sensitivity in both the original and validation cohorts. An association between a missense DCLRE1C variant and V-gene and J-gene trimming of TCR beta chains was found in a later genetic analysis and replicated in an independent cohort. In a later analysis, several top co-occurrence clusters were reported to appear linked to parvovirus B19, influenza, CMV and Epstein-Barr virus. In a later analysis, HLA-associated TCR beta chains were found to be more clonally expanded and to have lower generation probabilities than equally common non-associated chains.

Sequenced material: PBMCs. Rearrangement joined TRBV15 to TRBJ2-7; 7 central nucleotides agree with TRBD2. The receptor comes from a woman aged 18-30 years in good health and CMV-seropositive. The CDR3 loop reads CATSPRREKSYEQYF. Here is the DNA: TGTGCCACCAGCCCCAGGCGGGAGAAGTCCTACGAGCAGTACTTC.